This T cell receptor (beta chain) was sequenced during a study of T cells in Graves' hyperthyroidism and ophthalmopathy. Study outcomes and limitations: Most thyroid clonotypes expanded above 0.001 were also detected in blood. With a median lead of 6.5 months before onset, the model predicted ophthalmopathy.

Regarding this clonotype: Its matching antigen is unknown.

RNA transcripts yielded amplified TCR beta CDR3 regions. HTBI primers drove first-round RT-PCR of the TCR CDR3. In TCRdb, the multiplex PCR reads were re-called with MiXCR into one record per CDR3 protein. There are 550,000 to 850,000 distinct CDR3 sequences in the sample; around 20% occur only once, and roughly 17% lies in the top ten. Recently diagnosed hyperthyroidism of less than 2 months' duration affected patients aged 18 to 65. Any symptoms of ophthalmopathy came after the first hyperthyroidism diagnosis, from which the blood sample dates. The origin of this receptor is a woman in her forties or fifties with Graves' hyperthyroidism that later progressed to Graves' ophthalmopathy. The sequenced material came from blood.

The CDR3 DNA reads as TGTGCCAGCAGTGCCCTGACAGGGGGGGAGACCCAGTACTTC. The encoded protein is CASSALTGGETQYF. The chain is built from TRBV6-1 and TRBJ2-5; 9 bases are a match to TRBD1. Germline CDR1 is MNHNS and CDR2 is SASEGT. The CDR3 extends over 14 amino acids. Trimming cost V 4 bases and J 5 bases; bases outside gene matches: 5.